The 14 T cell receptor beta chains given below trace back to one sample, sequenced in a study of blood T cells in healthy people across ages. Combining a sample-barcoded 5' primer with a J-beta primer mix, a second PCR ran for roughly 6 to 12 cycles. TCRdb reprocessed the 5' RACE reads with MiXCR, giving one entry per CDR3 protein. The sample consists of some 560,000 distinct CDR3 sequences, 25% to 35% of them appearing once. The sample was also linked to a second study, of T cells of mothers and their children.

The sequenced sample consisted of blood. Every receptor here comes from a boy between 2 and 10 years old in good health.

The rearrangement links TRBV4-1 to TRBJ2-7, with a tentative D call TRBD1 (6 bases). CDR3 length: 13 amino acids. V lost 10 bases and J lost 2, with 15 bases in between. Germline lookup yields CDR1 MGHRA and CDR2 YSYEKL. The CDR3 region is CATGTPGTYEQYF. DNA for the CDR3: TGCGCCACCGGGACACCTGGAACCTACGAGCAGTACTTC.

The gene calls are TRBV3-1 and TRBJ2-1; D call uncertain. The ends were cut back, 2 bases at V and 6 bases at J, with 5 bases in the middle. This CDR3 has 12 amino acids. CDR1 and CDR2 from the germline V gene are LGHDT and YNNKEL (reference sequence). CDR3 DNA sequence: TGTGCCAGCAGCCAATGGCCCAATGAGCAGTTCTTC. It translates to CASSQWPNEQFF.

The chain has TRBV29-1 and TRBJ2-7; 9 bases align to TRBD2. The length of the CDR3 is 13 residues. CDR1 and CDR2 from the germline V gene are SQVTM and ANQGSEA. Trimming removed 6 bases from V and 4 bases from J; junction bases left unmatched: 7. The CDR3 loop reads CSVSTSGRYEQYF. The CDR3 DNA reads TGCAGCGTCTCGACTAGCGGACGGTACGAGCAGTACTTC.

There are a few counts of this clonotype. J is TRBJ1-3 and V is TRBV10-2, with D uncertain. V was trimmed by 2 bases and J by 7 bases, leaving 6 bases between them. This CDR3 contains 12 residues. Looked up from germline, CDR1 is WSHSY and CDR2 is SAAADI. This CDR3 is CASSEIRNTIYF. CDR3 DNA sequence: TGCGCCAGCAGTGAGATTAGGAACACCATATATTTT.

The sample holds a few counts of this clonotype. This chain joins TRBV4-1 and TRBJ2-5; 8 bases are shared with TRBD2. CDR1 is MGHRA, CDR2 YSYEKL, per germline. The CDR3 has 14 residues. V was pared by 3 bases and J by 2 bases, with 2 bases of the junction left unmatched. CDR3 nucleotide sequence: TGCGCCAGCAGCCACCCGGGGGGGCAAGAGACCCAGTACTTC. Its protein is CASSHPGGQETQYF.

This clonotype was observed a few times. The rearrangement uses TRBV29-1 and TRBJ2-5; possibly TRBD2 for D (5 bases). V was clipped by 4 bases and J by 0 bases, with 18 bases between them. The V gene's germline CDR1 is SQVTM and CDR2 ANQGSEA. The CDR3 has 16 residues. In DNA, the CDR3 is TGCAGCGTTGGCGGGCGGGTAGTAGAGTACCAAGAGACCCAGTACTTC. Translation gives CSVGGRVVEYQETQYF.

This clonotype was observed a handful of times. The CDR3 loop reads CASIDSLGGELFF. The CDR3 region has the DNA TGTGCCAGCATCGACTCCCTAGGCGGGGAGCTGTTTTTT. The rearrangement joins TRBV12-3 or TRBV12-4 to TRBJ2-2; D call uncertain. CDR3 length: 13 residues. V lost 7 bases and J 7 bases, leaving 13 bases between the germline ends.

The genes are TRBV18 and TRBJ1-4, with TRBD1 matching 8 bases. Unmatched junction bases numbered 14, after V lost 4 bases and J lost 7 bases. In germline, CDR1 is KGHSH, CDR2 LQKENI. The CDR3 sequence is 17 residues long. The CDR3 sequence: CASSRAFPRGHGEKLFF. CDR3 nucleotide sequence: TGTGCCAGCTCACGGGCTTTCCCCAGGGGGCACGGTGAAAAACTGTTTTTT.

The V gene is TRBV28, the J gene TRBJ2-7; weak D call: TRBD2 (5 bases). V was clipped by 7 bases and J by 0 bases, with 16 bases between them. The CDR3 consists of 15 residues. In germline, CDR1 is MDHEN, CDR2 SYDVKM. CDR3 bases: TGTGCCAGCACCTCGTTGAGGGAATACTCCTACGAGCAGTACTTC. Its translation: CASTSLREYSYEQYF. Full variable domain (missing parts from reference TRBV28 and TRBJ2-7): DVKVTQSSRYLVKRTGEKVFLECVQDMDHENMFWYRQDPGLGLRLIYFSYDVKMKEKGDIPEGYSVSREKKERFSLILESASTNQTSMYLCASTSLREYSYEQYFGPGTRLTVT.

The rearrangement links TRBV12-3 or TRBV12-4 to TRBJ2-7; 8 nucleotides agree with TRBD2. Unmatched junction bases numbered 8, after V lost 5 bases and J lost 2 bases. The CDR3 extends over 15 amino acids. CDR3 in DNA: TGTGCCAGCAGTCCTTTTAGCGGGGAAACCTACGAGCAGTACTTC. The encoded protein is CASSPFSGETYEQYF.

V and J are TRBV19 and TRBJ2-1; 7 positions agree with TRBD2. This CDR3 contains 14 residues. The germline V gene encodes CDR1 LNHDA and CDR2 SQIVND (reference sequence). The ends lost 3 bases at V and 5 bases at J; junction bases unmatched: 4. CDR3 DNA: TGTGCCAGTAGTATGCTCGCGGGAGACAATGAGCAGTTCTTC. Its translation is CASSMLAGDNEQFF.

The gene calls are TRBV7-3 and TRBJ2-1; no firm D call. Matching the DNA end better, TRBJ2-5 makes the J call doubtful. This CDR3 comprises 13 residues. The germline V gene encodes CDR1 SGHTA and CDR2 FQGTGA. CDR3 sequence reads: CASSFVVGETQYF. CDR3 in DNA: TGTGCCAGCAGCTTTGTAGTTGGAGAGACCCAGTACTTC.

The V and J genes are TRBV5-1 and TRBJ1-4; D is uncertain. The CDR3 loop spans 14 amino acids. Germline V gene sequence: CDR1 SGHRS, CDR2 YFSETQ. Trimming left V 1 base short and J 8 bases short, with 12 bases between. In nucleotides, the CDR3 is TGCGCCAGCAGCTTGAAGTTTCCCGGAGAAAAACTGTTTTTT. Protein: CASSLKFPGEKLFF.

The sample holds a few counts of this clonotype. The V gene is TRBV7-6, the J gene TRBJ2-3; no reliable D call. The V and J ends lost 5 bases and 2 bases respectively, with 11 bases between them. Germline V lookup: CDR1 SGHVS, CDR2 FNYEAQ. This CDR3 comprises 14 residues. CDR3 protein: CASSGTGSTDTQYF. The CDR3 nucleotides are TGTGCCAGCAGCGGAACGGGCTCCACAGATACGCAGTATTTT.